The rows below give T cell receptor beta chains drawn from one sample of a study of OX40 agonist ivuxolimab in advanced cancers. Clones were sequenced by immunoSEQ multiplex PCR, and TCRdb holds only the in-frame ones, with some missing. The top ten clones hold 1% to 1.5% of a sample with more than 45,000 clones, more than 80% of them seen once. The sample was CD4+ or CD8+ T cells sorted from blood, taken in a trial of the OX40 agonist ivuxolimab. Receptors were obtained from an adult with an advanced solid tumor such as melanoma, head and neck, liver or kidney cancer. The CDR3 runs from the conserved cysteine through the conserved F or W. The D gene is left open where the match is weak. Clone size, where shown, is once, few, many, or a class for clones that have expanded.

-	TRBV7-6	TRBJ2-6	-	TGTGCCAGCAGCTTAGTTGTAGGGAGCTCTGGGGCCAACGTCCTGACTTTC	CASSLVVGSSGANVLTF
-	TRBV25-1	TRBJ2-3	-	TGTGCCAGCAGTGACATCGCATCCACAGATACGCAGTATTTT	CASSDIASTDTQYF
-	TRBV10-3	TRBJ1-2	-	TGTGCCATCAGTGTCAACTATGGCTACACCTTC	CAISVNYGYTF
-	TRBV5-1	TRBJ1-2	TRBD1	TGCGCCAGCAGCTTGGCCTTAGGACAGGGGGATGGCTACACCTTC	CASSLALGQGDGYTF
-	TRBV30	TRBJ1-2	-	TGTGCCTGGAGTACCCTTGGGGTTAACTATGGCTACACCTTC	CAWSTLGVNYGYTF
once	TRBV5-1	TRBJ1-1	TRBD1	TGCGCCAGCAGCTTGGGGACAGGCACTGAAGCTTTCTTT	CASSLGTGTEAFF
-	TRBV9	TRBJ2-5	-	TGTGCCAGCAGCGTGTACGGGTTAAACGAAGAGACCCAGTACTTC	CASSVYGLNEETQYF
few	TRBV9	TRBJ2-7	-	TGTGCCAGCAGCGGACGGAGCTACGAGCAGTACTTC	CASSGRSYEQYF
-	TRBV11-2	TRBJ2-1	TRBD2	TGTGCCAGCAGCTTTAGCCTAGCGGGGGTCAATGAGCAGTTCTTC	CASSFSLAGVNEQFF
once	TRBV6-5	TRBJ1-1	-	TGTGCCAGCAGTTGGGGAGCCGTGGGGGGGCGGTCTGAAGCTTTCTTT	CASSWGAVGGRSEAFF
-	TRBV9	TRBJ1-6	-	TGTGCCAGCAGCGGAGGATCTAAGGTGTCACCCCTCCACTTT	CASSGGSKVSPLHF
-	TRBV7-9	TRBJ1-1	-	TGTGCCAGCAGCTTAACCGGAGGGAAGACTGAAGCTTTCTTT	CASSLTGGKTEAFF
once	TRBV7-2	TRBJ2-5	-	TGTGCCAGCAGCTTAGATCTCTCAGGTCCAAAGTACTTC	CASSLDLSGPKYF
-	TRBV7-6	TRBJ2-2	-	TGTGCCAGCAACCACGCGAACACCGGGGAGCTGTTTTTT	CASNHANTGELFF
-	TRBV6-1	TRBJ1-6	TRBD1	TGTGCCAGCGTTATGCCAGGGGGTTCTTCACCCCTCCACTTT	CASVMPGGSSPLHF
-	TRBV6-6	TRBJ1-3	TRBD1	TGTGCCGGGACAGGGGGAAACACCATATATTTT	CAGTGGNTIYF
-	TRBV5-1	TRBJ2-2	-	TGCGCCAGCAGGGTTGGGGGCTTGACCGGGGAGCTGTTTTTT	CASRVGGLTGELFF
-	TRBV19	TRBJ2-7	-	TGTGCCAGTAGTATAGAAGGGACTGCGAGCTCCTACGAGCAGTACTTC	CASSIEGTASSYEQYF
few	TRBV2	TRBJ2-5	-	TGTGCCAGCAGAAGAGCGGAGCTCCAAGAGACCCAGTACTTC	CASRRAELQETQYF
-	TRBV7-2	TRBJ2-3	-	TGTGCCAGCAGCGTGCAGGGTACAGATACGCAGTATTTT	CASSVQGTDTQYF
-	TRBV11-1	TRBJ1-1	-	TGTGCCAGCAGCCAGGGTCGGCTGAACACTGAAGCTTTCTTT	CASSQGRLNTEAFF
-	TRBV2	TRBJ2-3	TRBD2	TGTGCCAGCTACGGGCGGGGGGGCGGTACGCAGTATTTT	CASYGRGGGTQYF
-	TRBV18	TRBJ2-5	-	TGTGCCAGCTCACCGGGACTGAAAGAGACCCAGTACTTC	CASSPGLKETQYF
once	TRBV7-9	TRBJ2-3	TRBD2	TGTGCCAGCAGCTTAGTGGCGGGGGGGACAGATACGCAGTATTTT	CASSLVAGGTDTQYF
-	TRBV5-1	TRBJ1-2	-	TGCGCCAGCAGCCCGACGGGGTACAATGGCTACACCTTC	CASSPTGYNGYTF
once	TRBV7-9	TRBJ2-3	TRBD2	TGTGCCAGCAGCTTGGAGCGGGGAAGTTCGGATACGCAGTATTTT	CASSLERGSSDTQYF
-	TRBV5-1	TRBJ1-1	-	TGCGCCAGCAGCTTGGATGGGACAATGAACACTGAAGCTTTCTTT	CASSLDGTMNTEAFF
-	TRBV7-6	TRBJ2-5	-	TGTGCCAGCAGCACTCCTCAATGGTCCCAAGAGACCCAGTACTTC	CASSTPQWSQETQYF
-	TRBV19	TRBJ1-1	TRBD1	TGTGCCAGTAGTATGTTACAGGGGAGGGCTTTCTTT	CASSMLQGRAFF
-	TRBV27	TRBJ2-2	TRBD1	TGTGCCAGCAGTTCCACACCCGGGACAGGCAAAACCGGGGAGCTGTTTTTT	CASSSTPGTGKTGELFF
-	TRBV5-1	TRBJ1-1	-	TGCGCCAGCAGCTTGGGGTCAGCTAATGAAGCTTTCTTT	CASSLGSANEAFF
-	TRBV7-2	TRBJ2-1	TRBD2	TGTGCCAGCAGCTTAGCCCGCGGGGGAGGTGAGCAGTTCTTC	CASSLARGGGEQFF
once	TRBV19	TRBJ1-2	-	TGTGCCAGTAGTACGCAGTTCGTGGACGGCTACACCTTC	CASSTQFVDGYTF
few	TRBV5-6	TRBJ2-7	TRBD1	TGTGCCAGCAGCCCGAAGGACAGGGAATACTACGAGCAGTACTTC	CASSPKDREYYEQYF
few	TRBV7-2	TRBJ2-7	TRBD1	TGTGCCAGCAGCTTTTGGACAGGGCTACAACTCTCCTACGAGCAGTACTTC	CASSFWTGLQLSYEQYF
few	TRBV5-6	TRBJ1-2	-	TGTGCCAGCAGCAACGGACCCTCTCCTCGCTATGGCTACACCTTC	CASSNGPSPRYGYTF
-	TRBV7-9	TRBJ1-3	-	TGTGCCAGCAGCGACACGGGACACCACTCTGGAAACACCATATATTTT	CASSDTGHHSGNTIYF